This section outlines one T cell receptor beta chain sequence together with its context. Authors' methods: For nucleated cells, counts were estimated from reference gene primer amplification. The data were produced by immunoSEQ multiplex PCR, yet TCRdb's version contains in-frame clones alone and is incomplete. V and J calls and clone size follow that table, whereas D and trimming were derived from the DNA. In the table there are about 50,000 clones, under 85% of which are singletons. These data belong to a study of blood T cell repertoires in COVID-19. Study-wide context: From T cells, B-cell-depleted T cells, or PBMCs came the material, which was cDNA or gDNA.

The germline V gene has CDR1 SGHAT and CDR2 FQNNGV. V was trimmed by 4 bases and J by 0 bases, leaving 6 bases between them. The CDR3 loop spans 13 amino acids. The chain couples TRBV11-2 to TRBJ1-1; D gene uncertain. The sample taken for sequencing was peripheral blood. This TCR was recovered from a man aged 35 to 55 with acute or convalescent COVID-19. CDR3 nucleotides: TGTGCCAGCAGCTCAGACATGAACACTGAAGCTTTCTTT. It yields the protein CASSSDMNTEAFF.